This TCR beta chain was observed in a study of OX40 agonist ivuxolimab in advanced cancers. CDR1 is LNHDA, CDR2 SQIVND, per germline (reference sequence). This CDR3 contains 11 residues. V was trimmed by 1 base and J by 6 bases, leaving 4 bases between them. With regard to this clone: Its specificity is unknown.

Findings and caveats of the study: CD8+ T cells were the subset that, on average, had more expanded clones than CD4+. At 0.1 to 3.0 mg/kg, clonal expansion of CD4+ and CD8+ blood T cells had occurred by week 6.

Here immunoSEQ multiplex PCR was the method, and the copy in TCRdb shows in-frame clones only, minus some. Here the sample spans 62,000 or so clones, 91% being singletons. The sequence was obtained from an adult with an advanced solid tumor such as melanoma, head and neck, liver or kidney cancer. The sample in question was CD4+ or CD8+ T cells sorted from blood, obtained in a trial of the OX40 agonist ivuxolimab. V is TRBV19 and J is TRBJ2-7; no definite D call. This CDR3 is CASSIGSEQYF. The CDR3 nucleotides read TGTGCCAGTAGTATAGGATCCGAGCAGTACTTC.